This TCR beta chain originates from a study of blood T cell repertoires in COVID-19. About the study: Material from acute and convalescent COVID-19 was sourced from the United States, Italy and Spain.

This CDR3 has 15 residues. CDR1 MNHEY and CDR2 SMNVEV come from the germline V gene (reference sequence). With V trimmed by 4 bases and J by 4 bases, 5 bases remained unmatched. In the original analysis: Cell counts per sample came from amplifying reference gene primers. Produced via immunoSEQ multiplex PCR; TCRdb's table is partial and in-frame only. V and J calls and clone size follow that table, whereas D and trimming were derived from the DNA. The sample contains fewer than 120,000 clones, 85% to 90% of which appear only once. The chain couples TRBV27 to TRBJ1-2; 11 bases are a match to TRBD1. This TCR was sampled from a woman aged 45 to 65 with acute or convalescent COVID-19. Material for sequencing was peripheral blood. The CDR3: CASSSGGTGGYGYTF. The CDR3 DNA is TGTGCCAGCAGTTCGGGAGGGACAGGGGGCTATGGCTACACCTTC.